This T cell receptor (beta chain) emerged from a study of Ad26.COV2.S vaccination and SARS-CoV-2 variants. Study as a whole: The study gave Ad26.COV2.S intramuscularly, once or twice 56 days apart.

This clone was found once. With 0 bases removed from V and 2 bases from J, the gap between germline ends came to 11 bases. The CDR3 totals 15 residues. Germline-derived CDR1 and CDR2 are SGHKS and YYEKEE (reference sequence). This table comes from immunoSEQ multiplex PCR, and its TCRdb copy is limited to in-frame clones, with some not included. The sample records roughly 390,000 clones, around nine tenths being singletons. This sample's treatment: some 20 received Ad26.COV2.S at low or high dose, single or two shots; 5 received placebo; per-sample allocation not given. Sampling occurred on day 63 after the first vaccine or placebo injection.

The TCR sequence derives from a person between 18 and 60 years old who received the Ad26.COV2.S COVID-19 vaccine or a placebo. The V gene is TRBV5-5, the J gene TRBJ1-2, with TRBD1 as a possible D gene (5 bases). Sequenced material: peripheral blood, taken in a trial of Ad26.COV2.S vaccine versus placebo. The DNA of the CDR3 is TGTGCCAGCAGCTTGGTGACAGTCTCCAACTATGGCTACACCTTC. Translation: CASSLVTVSNYGYTF. The complete variable domain, with remaining parts taken from reference TRBV5-5 and TRBJ1-2, reads DAGVTQSPTHLIKTRGQQVTLRCSPISGHKSVSWYQQVLGQGPQFIFQYYEKEERGRGNFPDRFSARQFPNYSSELNVNALLLGDSALYLCASSLVTVSNYGYTFGSGTRLTVV.